Following are 19 T cell receptor beta chains from one sample sequenced in a study of blood T cell repertoires in COVID-19. Clones were read by immunoSEQ multiplex PCR, and TCRdb kept only the in-frame ones, dropping some. The repertoire consists of 200,000 to 300,000 clones, with approximately 82% occurring once and the leading ten covering less than 4%. Sequencing was performed on peripheral blood. These receptors originate from a woman aged 18-29 years with acute or convalescent COVID-19.

The chain carries TRBV28 and TRBJ1-5, with D hard to call. Germline V lookup: CDR1 MDHEN, CDR2 SYDVKM. The CDR3 totals 15 residues. V lost 7 bases and J lost 6, with 19 bases in between. The CDR3 DNA reads TGTGCCAGCACCTTTGCTTGGTTAGAAGCTCAGCCCCAGCATTTT. Translated: CASTFAWLEAQPQHF. Together with reference TRBV28 and TRBJ1-5, the CDR3 gives the full variable domain: DVKVTQSSRYLVKRTGEKVFLECVQDMDHENMFWYRQDPGLGLRLIYFSYDVKMKEKGDIPEGYSVSREKKERFSLILESASTNQTSMYLCASTFAWLEAQPQHFGDGTRLSIL.

The chain has TRBV7-2 and TRBJ2-3; D is unresolved. V dropped 2 bases and J dropped 1 base, with 7 bases sitting between them. Germline loops: CDR1 SGHTA, CDR2 FQGNSA. The CDR3 contains 14 residues. The CDR3 loop is CASSLNSGTDTQYF. CDR3 nucleotide sequence: TGTGCCAGCAGCTTAAATTCGGGCACAGATACGCAGTATTTT.

This chain links TRBV18 with TRBJ2-1; possible D gene TRBD1, 5 bases. The germline V and J ends were trimmed by 2 bases and 0 bases, with 14 bases remaining between them. From germline, CDR1 is KGHSH and CDR2 LQKENI. The CDR3 extends over 17 amino acids. The CDR3 DNA reads as TGTGCCAGCTCACCAGGATTGGACACCAGCTCCTACAATGAGCAGTTCTTC. Its protein product is CASSPGLDTSSYNEQFF.

This rearrangement joins TRBV28 to TRBJ1-2, with D uncertain. V lost 3 bases and J 1 base, leaving 9 bases between the germline ends. CDR1 MDHEN and CDR2 SYDVKM come from the germline V gene. The CDR3 extends over 14 amino acids. Here the CDR3 reads CASSLAGLNYGYTF. Written as DNA, the CDR3 is TGTGCCAGCAGTTTGGCCGGACTTAACTATGGCTACACCTTC.

The chain couples TRBV5-4 to TRBJ1-2; 9 bases match TRBD1. The CDR3 is made up of 14 amino acids. V dropped 4 bases and J dropped 8; count of bases not matched to a gene: 9. Germline V gives CDR1 SGHNT, CDR2 YYREEE (reference sequence). CDR3 coding DNA: TGTGCCAGCAGCATCTTCCGGGACAGGGACGGCTACACCTTC. It is translated as CASSIFRDRDGYTF.

The CDR3: CAISLQGTSTDTQYF. The DNA of the CDR3 is TGTGCCATCAGTCTACAGGGAACTAGCACAGATACGCAGTATTTT. The chain links TRBV10-3 to TRBJ2-3, with TRBD1 as a possible D gene (6 bases). The CDR3 sequence is 15 residues long. Per germline, CDR1 ENHRY and CDR2 SYGVKD. V was pared by 5 bases and J by 0 bases, with 12 bases between.

The chain is built from TRBV4-1 and TRBJ2-5; D is perhaps TRBD2 (6 bases). The CDR3 sequence is 16 residues long. Per the germline V gene, CDR1 is MGHRA and CDR2 is YSYEKL. Trimming removed 1 base from V and 2 bases from J, with 14 bases in between. DNA of the CDR3: TGCGCCAGCAGCCAAGTGGGCGGGACCGGACAAGAGACCCAGTACTTC. This codes for CASSQVGGTGQETQYF.

A single count supports this clone. This sequence joins TRBV7-9 and TRBJ2-2, with TRBD1 matching 9 bases. The CDR3 consists of 18 residues. V shed 3 bases and J 3 bases; nucleotides not matched to a gene: 11. Germline CDR1 is SEHNR and CDR2 is FQNEAQ (reference sequence). For the CDR3, the DNA is TGTGCCAGCAGCTTCCCGCCGGGACAGGGCATCGACACCGGGGAGCTGTTTTTT. Translating gives CASSFPPGQGIDTGELFF.

The chain combines TRBV27 with TRBJ1-4; TRBD1 might be the D (6 bases). This CDR3 comprises 15 residues. Trimming stripped 8 bases from V and 0 bases from J, with 13 bases between. Germline assignment: CDR1 MNHEY and CDR2 SMNVEV (reference sequence). CDR3 in DNA: TGTGCCAGCCGGCGAGGGGGTGCAACTAATGAAAAACTGTTTTTT. Protein product: CASRRGGATNEKLFF.

The chain combines TRBV7-6 with TRBJ1-5, with 10 bases identical to TRBD1. Germline lookup yields CDR1 SGHVS and CDR2 FNYEAQ. The V segment lost 5 bases and the J segment 2 bases; nucleotides outside the gene matches: 12. CDR3 size: 18 residues. CDR3 DNA sequence: TGTGCCAGCAGCCCAAGCCCGGACAGGGGGGGTGGCAATCAGCCCCAGCATTTT. Protein sequence: CASSPSPDRGGGNQPQHF.

The V gene is TRBV4-3, the J gene TRBJ1-1, with 8 bases that match TRBD1. The V segment lost 4 bases and the J segment 0 bases; nucleotides outside the gene matches: 4. The CDR3 contains 15 residues. The germline V gene has CDR1 LGHNA and CDR2 YSLEER. The CDR3 loop is CASSPRTGMNTEAFF. Written as DNA, the CDR3 is TGCGCCAGCAGCCCCAGGACAGGGATGAACACTGAAGCTTTCTTT.

V usage is TRBV7-2 and J usage is TRBJ2-5, with TRBD1 matching over 7 bases. V was pared by 5 bases and J by 4 bases, with 4 bases of the junction left unmatched. Germline assignment: CDR1 SGHTA and CDR2 FQGNSA. The CDR3 extends over 13 amino acids. The CDR3 DNA reads as TGTGCCAGCAGCGTGACAGGGAGAGAGACCCAGTACTTC. Its protein is CASSVTGRETQYF.

The chain has TRBV9 and TRBJ1-6, with D tentatively TRBD1 (6 bases). The V and J ends lost 3 bases and 10 bases respectively, with 20 bases between them. Germline V gene lookup returns CDR1 SGDLS and CDR2 YYNGEE. This CDR3 contains 16 residues. The CDR3 nucleotides read TGTGCCAGCAGCGCCGCTACAGGGTCGATAGGGTCACCCCTCCACTTT. Its protein is CASSAATGSIGSPLHF.

V gene TRBV6-2 or TRBV6-3 combines with J gene TRBJ2-2; D not certain. V gave up 5 bases and J gave up 1 base, with 8 bases separating them. From germline, CDR1 is MNHEY and CDR2 SVGEGT. The CDR3 is made up of 14 amino acids. Here the CDR3 reads CASSRDLNTGELFF. The CDR3 nucleotides read TGTGCCAGCAGTCGAGACTTGAACACCGGGGAGCTGTTTTTT.

The chain uses TRBV14 and TRBJ1-1; D is undetermined. Germline V gene sequence: CDR1 SGHDN, CDR2 FVKESK. V was clipped by 3 bases and J by 3 bases, with 11 bases between them. The CDR3 is made up of 14 amino acids. CDR3 bases: TGTGCCAGCAGCCACGGTGAGTTGTACACTGAAGCTTTCTTT. Its protein product is CASSHGELYTEAFF.

The chain has TRBV15 and TRBJ1-3; a weak D match, TRBD1 (6 bases). This CDR3 is built from 17 residues. Per the germline V gene, CDR1 is LNHNV and CDR2 is YYDKDF (reference sequence). V shed 3 bases and J shed 0 bases, with 15 bases lying between them. This chain's CDR3 is CATSSKLGQSSGNTIYF. In nucleotides, the CDR3 is TGTGCCACCAGCAGCAAGTTAGGACAGTCCTCTGGAAACACCATATATTTT. The full variable domain, in which reference TRBV15 and TRBJ1-3 provide the parts outside the CDR3, is DAMVIQNPRYQVTQFGKPVTLSCSQTLNHNVMYWYQQKSSQAPKLLFHYYDKDFNNEADTPDNFQSRRPNTSFCFLDIRSPGLGDTAMYLCATSSKLGQSSGNTIYFGEGSWLTVV.

This chain joins TRBV6-4 and TRBJ2-5; D is perhaps TRBD2 (6 bases). CDR3 size: 13 residues. The V gene's germline CDR1 is MRHNA and CDR2 SNTAGT. V lost 5 bases, J lost 2 bases, and 9 bases lay in between. The CDR3 DNA is TGTGCCAGCAGTACTAGCCCTCAAGAGACCCAGTACTTC. Its translation: CASSTSPQETQYF.

The chain combines TRBV30 with TRBJ2-7; D is ambiguous. From germline, CDR1 is GTSNPN and CDR2 SVGIG (reference sequence). The V gene lost 2 bases and the J gene lost 2 bases, with 10 bases spanning the gap. The CDR3 consists of 13 residues. In DNA form, the CDR3 reads TGTGCCTGGAGTCTACTTACGCCCTACGAGCAGTACTTC. It codes for CAWSLLTPYEQYF.

This sequence joins TRBV7-9 and TRBJ2-3; D gene ambiguous. The CDR3 totals 13 residues. Germline V CDR1 and CDR2: SEHNR, FQNEAQ (reference sequence). V shed 1 base and J shed 3 bases, with 5 bases lying between them. The CDR3 coding sequence is TGTGCCAGCAGCTTAGGTAGAACAGATACGCAGTATTTT. It translates to CASSLGRTDTQYF. Based on the CDR3 plus reference TRBV7-9 and TRBJ2-3, the full variable domain is DTGVSQNPRHKITKRGQNVTFRCDPISEHNRLYWYRQTLGQGPEFLTYFQNEAQLEKSRLLSDRFSAERPKGSFSTLEIQRTEQGDSAMYLCASSLGRTDTQYFGPGTRLTVL.